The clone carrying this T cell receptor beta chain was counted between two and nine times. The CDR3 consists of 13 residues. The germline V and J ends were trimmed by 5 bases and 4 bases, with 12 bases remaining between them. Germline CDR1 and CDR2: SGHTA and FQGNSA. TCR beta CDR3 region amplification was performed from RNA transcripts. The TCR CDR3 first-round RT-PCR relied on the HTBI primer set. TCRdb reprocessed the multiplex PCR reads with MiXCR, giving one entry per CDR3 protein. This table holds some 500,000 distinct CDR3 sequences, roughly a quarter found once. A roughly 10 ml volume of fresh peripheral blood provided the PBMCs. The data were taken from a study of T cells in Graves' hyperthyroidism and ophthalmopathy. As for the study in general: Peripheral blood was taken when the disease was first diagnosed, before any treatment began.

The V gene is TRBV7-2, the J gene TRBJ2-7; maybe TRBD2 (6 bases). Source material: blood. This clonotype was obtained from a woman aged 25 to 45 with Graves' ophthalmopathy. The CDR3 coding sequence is TGTGCCAGCAGCGCCTCGACTAGATACGAGCAGTACTTC. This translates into CASSASTRYEQYF.